These 23 T cell receptor beta chains were sequenced from one sample in a study of CXCR3-negative and CXCR3-positive naive CD8 T cells. The TRB libraries of cDNA were built by UMI-labeled 5' RACE. After re-calling the 5' RACE reads, TCRdb lists one entry per CDR3 protein, DNA absent. This sample's clone table lists about 45,000 distinct CDR3 sequences. The specimen was memory CD8+ T cells from blood. The origin of the receptors is a human donor in good health. Some clones in this sample may be carry-over from other donors' samples.

The chain joins TRBV15 to TRBJ2-7; TCRdb's D call of TRBD1 is untestable without DNA. The germline V gene encodes CDR1 LNHNV and CDR2 YYDKDF (reference sequence). The CDR3 extends over 16 amino acids. CDR3 region: CATSRASRDISYEQYF.

The chain carries TRBV6-2 or TRBV6-3 and TRBJ2-1; the TCRdb call, TRBD1, lacks DNA for checking. From germline, CDR1 is MNHEY and CDR2 SVGEGT. CDR3 length equals 15 residues. This CDR3 reads CASGSRDRGQSEQFF.

The rearrangement links TRBV7-9 to TRBJ2-3. Germline lookup yields CDR1 SEHNR and CDR2 FQNEAQ (reference sequence). The CDR3 has 13 residues. CDR3 sequence reads: CASRLSSTDTQYF.

The chain uses TRBV29-1 and TRBJ1-1; TCRdb's assignment of TRBD1 cannot be checked, as there is no DNA. Germline CDR1 SQVTM, CDR2 ANQGSEA. The CDR3 has 14 amino acids. The CDR3 sequence is CSVGPGTLNTEAFF.

This sequence joins TRBV5-1 and TRBJ1-1; the TRBD1 assignment by TCRdb is unverifiable without DNA. Germline V gene sequence: CDR1 SGHRS, CDR2 YFSETQ. CDR3 length equals 13 residues. CDR3 region: CASSIDRATEAFF.

The chain combines TRBV4-2 with TRBJ2-1. This CDR3 region has 11 residues. CDR1 LGHNA and CDR2 YNFKEQ come from the germline V gene. CDR3 loop: CASSPAVEQFF.

The chain combines TRBV3-1 with TRBJ1-1. The CDR3 spans 12 residues. The germline gives CDR1 LGHDT, CDR2 YNNKEL (reference sequence). This CDR3 reads CASSQDGVEAFF.

The J gene is TRBJ2-7, the V gene TRBV24-1; TCRdb proposes TRBD2, but this gene call is untestable without DNA. Germline V gene sequence: CDR1 KGHDR, CDR2 SFDVKD. The CDR3 is 11 residues long. CDR3 amino acids: CATSEGHEQYF.

The rearrangement uses TRBV6-4 and TRBJ2-1; lacking DNA, the TRBD1 call made by TCRdb goes unchecked. The length of the CDR3 is 15 residues. Germline V lookup: CDR1 MRHNA, CDR2 SNTAGT. The CDR3 here is CASSDSGTGGNEQFF.

V gene TRBV27 combines with J gene TRBJ1-5; TCRdb outputs TRBD1, but without DNA this stays unchecked. The CDR3 covers 17 residues. The germline V gene encodes CDR1 MNHEY and CDR2 SMNVEV (reference sequence). CDR3 sequence reads: CASSPLPPTGEGQPQHF.

The J gene is TRBJ1-4, the V gene TRBV7-2. The germline V gene encodes CDR1 SGHTA and CDR2 FQGNSA. The CDR3 loop spans 15 amino acids. The CDR3 loop is CASSLVPGLGEKLFF.

The chain combines TRBV7-9 with TRBJ2-7. The CDR3 totals 12 residues. Germline assignment: CDR1 SEHNR and CDR2 FQNEAQ (reference sequence). CDR3 loop: CASSLRSYEQYF.

The chain recombines TRBV7-6 with TRBJ2-5; the TCRdb D gene call, TRBD2, has no DNA to confirm it. Germline assignment: CDR1 SGHVS and CDR2 FNYEAQ. The CDR3 has 15 residues. CDR3 region: CASSPREGRLETQYF.

This sequence joins TRBV7-2 and TRBJ2-7; the D call from TCRdb, TRBD2, cannot be confirmed without DNA. CDR1 is SGHTA, CDR2 FQGNSA, per germline. This CDR3 has 15 amino acids. CDR3 sequence reads: CASSPPGLASYEQYF.

The rearrangement uses TRBV9 and TRBJ2-5; TCRdb calls TRBD1, which cannot be checked without DNA. This CDR3 is 14 amino acids long. Germline V gene lookup returns CDR1 SGDLS and CDR2 YYNGEE. The CDR3 is CASSVGQGAETQYF.

This chain uses TRBV20-1 with TRBJ1-1. The germline V gene has CDR1 DFQATT and CDR2 SNEGSKA (reference sequence). The CDR3 totals 13 residues. The CDR3 protein is CSVRGGRDTEAFF.

V is TRBV12-3 or TRBV12-4 and J is TRBJ1-1. The CDR3 is made up of 12 amino acids. CDR3 sequence reads: CASSLVRNEAFF.

This chain uses TRBV28 with TRBJ2-7; TCRdb's assignment of TRBD1 cannot be checked, as there is no DNA. The V gene's germline CDR1 is MDHEN and CDR2 SYDVKM. The CDR3 has 14 amino acids. CDR3 in amino acids: CASSLLGETYEQYF.

The chain employs TRBV29-1 and TRBJ2-7; the D call from TCRdb, TRBD1, cannot be confirmed without DNA. Germline V gene data show CDR1 as SQVTM and CDR2 as ANQGSEA. This CDR3 is 14 amino acids long. CDR3 loop: CSVGFQGIVYEQYF.

The gene calls are TRBV7-9 and TRBJ2-5. Germline values: CDR1 SEHNR, CDR2 FQNEAQ (reference sequence). The CDR3 contains 12 residues. Here the CDR3 reads CASSFHQETQYF.

V and J are TRBV6-1 and TRBJ2-7; TCRdb designates TRBD1, a call that cannot be tested without DNA. Germline lookup yields CDR1 MNHNS and CDR2 SASEGT. This CDR3 contains 15 residues. CDR3 region: CASSESGGSSYEQYF.

The chain carries TRBV28 and TRBJ2-5. Germline lookup yields CDR1 MDHEN and CDR2 SYDVKM. The CDR3 length is 13 residues. Here the CDR3 reads CASSLGQRETQYF.

This sequence joins TRBV20-1 and TRBJ2-2. CDR1 and CDR2 (germline): DFQATT, SNEGSKA (reference sequence). This CDR3 contains 11 residues. The CDR3 sequence is CSAWKSGELFF.